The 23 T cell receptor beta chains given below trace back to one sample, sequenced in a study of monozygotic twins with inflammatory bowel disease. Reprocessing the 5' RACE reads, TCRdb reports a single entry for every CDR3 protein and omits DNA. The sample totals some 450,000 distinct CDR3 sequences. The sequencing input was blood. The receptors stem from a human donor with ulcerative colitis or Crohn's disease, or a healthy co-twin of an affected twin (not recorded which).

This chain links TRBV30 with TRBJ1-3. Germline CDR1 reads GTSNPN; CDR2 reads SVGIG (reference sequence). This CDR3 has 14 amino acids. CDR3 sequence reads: CAWSVPASGNTIYF.

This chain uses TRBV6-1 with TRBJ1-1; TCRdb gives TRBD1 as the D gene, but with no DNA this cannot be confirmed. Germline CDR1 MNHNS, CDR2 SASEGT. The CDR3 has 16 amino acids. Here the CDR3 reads CASSGDRGGGKTEAFF.

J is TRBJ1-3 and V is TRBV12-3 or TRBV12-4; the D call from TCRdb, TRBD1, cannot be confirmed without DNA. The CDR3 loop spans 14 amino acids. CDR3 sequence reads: CASSPGGGGNTIYF.

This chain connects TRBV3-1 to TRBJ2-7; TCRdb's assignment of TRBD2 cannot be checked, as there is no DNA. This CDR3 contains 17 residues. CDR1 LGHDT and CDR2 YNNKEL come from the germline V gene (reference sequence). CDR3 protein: CASSQAYTSGGIYEQYF.

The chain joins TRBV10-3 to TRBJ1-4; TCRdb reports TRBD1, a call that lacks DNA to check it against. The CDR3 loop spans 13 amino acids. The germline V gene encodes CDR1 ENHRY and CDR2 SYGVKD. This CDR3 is CAISGQSNEKLFF.

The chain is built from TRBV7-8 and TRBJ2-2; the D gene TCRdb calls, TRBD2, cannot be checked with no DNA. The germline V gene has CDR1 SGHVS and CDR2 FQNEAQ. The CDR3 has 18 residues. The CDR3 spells CASSLIIPGLVSAGELFF.

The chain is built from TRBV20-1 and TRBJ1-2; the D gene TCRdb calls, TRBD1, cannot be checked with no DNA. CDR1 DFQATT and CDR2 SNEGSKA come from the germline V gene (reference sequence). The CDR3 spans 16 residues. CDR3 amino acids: CSAGGQGNQEGYGYTF.

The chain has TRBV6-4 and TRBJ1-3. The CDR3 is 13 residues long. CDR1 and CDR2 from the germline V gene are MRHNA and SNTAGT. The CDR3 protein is CASSEAAGNTIYF.

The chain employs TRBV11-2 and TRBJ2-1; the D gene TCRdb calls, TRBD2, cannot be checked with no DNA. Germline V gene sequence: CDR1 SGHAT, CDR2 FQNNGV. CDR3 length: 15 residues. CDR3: CASSFSSGGPNEQFF.

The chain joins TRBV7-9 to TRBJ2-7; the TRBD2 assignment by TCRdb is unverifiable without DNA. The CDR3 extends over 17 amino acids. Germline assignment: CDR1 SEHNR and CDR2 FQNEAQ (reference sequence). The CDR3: CASSLVSSGTLSYEQYF.

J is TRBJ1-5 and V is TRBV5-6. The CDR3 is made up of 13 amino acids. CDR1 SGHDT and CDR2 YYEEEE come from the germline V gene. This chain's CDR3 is CASSLDLNQPQHF.

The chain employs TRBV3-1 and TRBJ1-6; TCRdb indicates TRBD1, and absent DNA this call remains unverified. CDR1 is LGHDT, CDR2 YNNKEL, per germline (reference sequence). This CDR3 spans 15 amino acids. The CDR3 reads CASSQDPHGALTLHF. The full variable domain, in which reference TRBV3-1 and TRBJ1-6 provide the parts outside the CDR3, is DTAVSQTPKYLVTQMGNDKSIKCEQNLGHDTMYWYKQDSKKFLKIMFSYNNKELIINETVPNRFSPKSPDKAHLNLHINSLELGDSAVYFCASSQDPHGALTLHFGNGTRLTVT.

This chain's CDR3 is CAWNRHLQETQYF. V is TRBV30 and J is TRBJ2-5; without DNA, the TCRdb call of TRBD1 cannot be checked. This CDR3 has 13 amino acids. Germline CDR1 GTSNPN, CDR2 SVGIG (reference sequence).

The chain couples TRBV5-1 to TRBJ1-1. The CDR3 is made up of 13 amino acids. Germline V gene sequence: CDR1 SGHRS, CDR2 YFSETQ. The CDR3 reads CASSRDGSTEAFF.

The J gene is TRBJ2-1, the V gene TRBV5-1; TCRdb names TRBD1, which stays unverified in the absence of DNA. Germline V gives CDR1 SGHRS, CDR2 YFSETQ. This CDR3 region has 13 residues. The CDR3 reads CASSEGGTFEQFF.

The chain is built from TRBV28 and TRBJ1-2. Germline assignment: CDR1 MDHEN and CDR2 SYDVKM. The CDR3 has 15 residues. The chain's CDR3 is CASSLVHQTLYGYTF.

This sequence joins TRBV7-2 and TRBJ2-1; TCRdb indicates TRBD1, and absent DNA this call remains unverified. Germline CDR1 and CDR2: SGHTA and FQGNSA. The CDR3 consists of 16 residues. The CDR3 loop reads CASSSVGGRSYNEQFF.

CDR3 protein: CASISPRAEAFF. This chain joins TRBV5-1 and TRBJ1-1. The CDR3 totals 12 residues. The germline V gene encodes CDR1 SGHRS and CDR2 YFSETQ.

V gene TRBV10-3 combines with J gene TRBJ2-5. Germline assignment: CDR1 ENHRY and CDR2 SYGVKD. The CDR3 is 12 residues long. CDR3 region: CAISATRETQYF.

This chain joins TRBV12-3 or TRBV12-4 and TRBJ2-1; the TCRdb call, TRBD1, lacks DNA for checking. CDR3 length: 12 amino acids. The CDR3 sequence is CASSFVGVEQFF.

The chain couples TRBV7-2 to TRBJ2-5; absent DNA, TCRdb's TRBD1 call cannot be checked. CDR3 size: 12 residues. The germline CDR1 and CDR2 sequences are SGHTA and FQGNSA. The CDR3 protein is CASSLVGATQYF.

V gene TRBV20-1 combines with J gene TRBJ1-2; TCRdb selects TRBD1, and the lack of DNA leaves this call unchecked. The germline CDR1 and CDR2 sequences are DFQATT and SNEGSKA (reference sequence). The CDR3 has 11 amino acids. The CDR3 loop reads CSATPRDVYTF.

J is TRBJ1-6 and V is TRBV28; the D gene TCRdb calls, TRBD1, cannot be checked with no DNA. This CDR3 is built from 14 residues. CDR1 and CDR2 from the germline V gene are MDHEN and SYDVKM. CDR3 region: CASSLVQGGTPLHF.